This T cell receptor beta chain was identified in a study of cytomegalovirus exposure and HLA in healthy donors. Findings of the study overall: Presence/absence analyses took donor sequencing depth as roughly uniform. Researchers reported in a later analysis that a missense DCLRE1C variant was tied to TCR beta V- and J-gene trimming.

Remarks on this clone: Antigen: not known.

The CDR3 totals 12 residues. V was pared by 3 bases and J by 0 bases, with 2 bases between. CDR1 and CDR2 (germline): MDHEN, SYDVKM. 60 Vbeta and 13 Jbeta primers were used in PCR. Measured with immunoSEQ multiplex PCR; TCRdb has only the in-frame clones, and not every one. The sample contains about 140,000 clones, around four fifths of which appear only once. The chain links TRBV28 to TRBJ1-1; no reliable D call. This receptor was taken from a man aged 30 to 39 in good health and CMV-seropositive. The sample taken for sequencing was PBMCs. CDR3 DNA sequence: TGTGCCAGCAGTTTCTTGAACACTGAAGCTTTCTTT. This gives the protein CASSFLNTEAFF.